The rows below give T cell receptor beta chains drawn from one sample of a study of spatial heterogeneity in lung cancer. TCRdb analysed the 5' RACE reads with MiXCR anew, one entry per CDR3 protein. This sample has about 8,100 distinct CDR3 sequences, with approximately 12% found just once. The source material was lung tumor tissue, sampled at surgery. All receptors derive from a male donor with early-stage non-small cell lung cancer. Each CDR3 is given with its conserved first and last residue. A D gene is named only where the DNA matches it firmly. Rows give clone size only sometimes, using once, few, many, or a class for an expanded clone.

J gene,D gene,V gene,clone size,CDR3 protein,CDR3 DNA
TRBJ2-3,-,TRBV29-1,many,CSGLPHTDTQYF,TGCAGCGGGCTCCCCCACACAGATACGCAGTATTTT
TRBJ2-7,TRBD2,TRBV6-2/TRBV6-3,many,CASRLAGAGLEQYF,TGTGCCAGCAGATTAGCGGGAGCGGGCCTCGAGCAGTACTTC
TRBJ2-7,TRBD1,TRBV4-1,many,CASSQPDRVREQYF,TGCGCCAGCAGCCAACCTGACAGGGTACGCGAGCAGTACTTC
TRBJ2-2,-,TRBV9,medium-sized,CASSVRSGELFF,TGTGCCAGCAGCGTAAGGTCCGGGGAGCTGTTTTTT
TRBJ2-5,-,TRBV5-1,many,CASSSGTKETQYF,TGCGCCAGCAGCTCCGGGACAAAAGAGACCCAGTACTTC
TRBJ2-1,-,TRBV7-8,many,CASRLNRVRGHEQFF,TGTGCCAGCAGACTGAACAGGGTCCGGGGCCATGAGCAGTTCTTC
TRBJ2-7,TRBD2,TRBV6-2/TRBV6-3,large,CASYSGRPLYEQYF,TGTGCCAGTTATAGCGGGAGGCCCCTCTACGAGCAGTACTTC
TRBJ2-1,TRBD2,TRBV6-1,many,CASILLAGEHNEQFF,TGTGCCAGCATCTTACTAGCGGGAGAGCACAATGAGCAGTTCTTC
TRBJ1-6,TRBD1,TRBV6-5,many,CASSLQGAYNSPLHF,TGTGCCAGCAGCCTACAGGGGGCCTATAATTCACCCCTCCACTTT
TRBJ2-7,-,TRBV21-1,many,CASSKAAGTSGSVDEQYF,TGTGCCAGCAGCAAAGCCGCCGGGACTAGCGGGAGTGTTGACGAGCAGTACTTC
TRBJ2-1,-,TRBV12-3/TRBV12-4,many,CASRPGQSSYNEQFF,TGTGCCAGCAGACCCGGGCAGAGCTCCTACAATGAGCAGTTCTTC
TRBJ2-2,TRBD1,TRBV7-2,-,CASSISQGAGELFF,TGTGCCAGCAGCATATCCCAGGGGGCCGGGGAGCTGTTTTTT
TRBJ1-5,-,TRBV6-5,-,CASSYSLDPLLSNQPQHF,TGTGCCAGCAGTTACTCCCTGGATCCCCTGTTGAGCAATCAGCCCCAGCATTTT
TRBJ2-7,TRBD2,TRBV20-1,many,CSASAPTSELFYEQYF,TGCAGTGCTAGCGCACCCACTAGCGAGTTATTCTACGAGCAGTACTTC
TRBJ2-7,-,TRBV20-1,many,CSAPWETGLEQYF,TGCAGTGCTCCCTGGGAGACAGGTCTTGAGCAGTACTTC
TRBJ2-7,TRBD1,TRBV5-1,many,CASSPDREDYEQYF,TGCGCCAGCAGCCCGGACAGGGAGGACTACGAGCAGTACTTC
TRBJ1-3,-,TRBV12-3/TRBV12-4,-,CASGFRRGGDSGNTIYF,TGTGCCAGCGGATTTCGACGGGGGGGCGACTCTGGAAACACCATATATTTT
TRBJ1-2,-,TRBV18,-,CASSPQSSSYGYTF,TGTGCCAGCTCACCACAATCCTCCTCCTATGGCTACACCTTC
TRBJ2-5,-,TRBV29-1,medium-sized,CSVALSQETQYF,TGCAGCGTTGCATTGTCCCAAGAGACCCAGTACTTC
TRBJ1-1,-,TRBV5-1,many,CASRGTVAYQAFF,TGCGCCAGCAGGGGGACTGTAGCGTATCAAGCTTTCTTT
TRBJ2-6,-,TRBV9,once,CASSVGSPGANVLTF,TGTGCCAGCAGCGTTGGGAGCCCTGGGGCCAACGTCCTGACTTTC
TRBJ1-1,TRBD1,TRBV7-8,many,CASSLGPGQGRTEAFF,TGTGCCAGCAGCTTAGGGCCGGGACAGGGGAGAACTGAAGCTTTCTTT
TRBJ2-1,-,TRBV7-9,many,CASSADWTYNEQFF,TGTGCCAGCAGCGCCGACTGGACCTACAATGAGCAGTTCTTC
TRBJ1-3,TRBD1,TRBV2,many,CARSTGDTGNTIYF,TGTGCCAGATCGACAGGGGATACAGGAAACACCATATATTTT
TRBJ2-7,TRBD2,TRBV20-1,many,CSARVGTSGTEQYF,TGCAGTGCTAGAGTGGGGACTAGCGGGACGGAGCAGTACTTC
TRBJ1-1,-,TRBV5-1,-,CASSLGENTEAFF,TGCGCCAGCAGCCTAGGGGAGAACACTGAAGCTTTCTTT
TRBJ2-1,-,TRBV7-8,many,CASSLDRNSYNEQFF,TGTGCCAGCAGCTTGGACAGAAACTCCTACAATGAGCAGTTCTTC
TRBJ2-3,-,TRBV11-2,-,CASSFYICSARIAGGTDTQYF,-
TRBJ2-3,-,TRBV7-7,large,CASSRGRSDNQGTDTQYF,TGTGCTAGCAGCCGGGGGCGCTCCGACAATCAGGGCACAGATACGCAGTATTTT
TRBJ1-6,TRBD1,TRBV5-6,medium-sized,CASSLGQGVGSPLHF,TGTGCCAGCAGCTTGGGACAGGGCGTAGGTTCACCCCTCCACTTT
TRBJ2-1,TRBD2,TRBV20-1,many,CSALSGRAYNEQFF,TGCAGTGCTCTTAGCGGGAGGGCCTACAATGAGCAGTTCTTC
TRBJ2-1,-,TRBV14,-,CASSPTGPHNEQFF,TGTGCCAGCAGCCCAACCGGCCCTCACAATGAGCAGTTCTTC
TRBJ2-7,TRBD1,TRBV27,many,CASSLYGDRVYEQYF,TGTGCCAGCAGTCTCTACGGGGACAGGGTCTACGAGCAGTACTTC
TRBJ2-7,TRBD2,TRBV7-9,many,CASSSTLKVGRGAYEQYF,TGTGCCAGCAGCTCGACCCTGAAGGTTGGGAGGGGAGCCTACGAGCAGTACTTC
TRBJ1-1,-,TRBV6-6,many,CASSTGIHTEAFF,TGTGCCAGCAGCACCGGGATACACACTGAAGCTTTCTTT
TRBJ1-2,-,TRBV2,-,CASRGELTDGYTF,TGTGCCAGCAGGGGGGAATTAACGGATGGCTACACCTTC
TRBJ1-1,TRBD1,TRBV20-1,many,CSAREGTGNTEAFF,TGCAGTGCTAGAGAGGGGACAGGGAACACTGAAGCTTTCTTT
TRBJ2-4,-,TRBV29-1,once,CSVPRRAKNIQYF,TGCAGCGTCCCCCGGAGGGCCAAAAACATTCAGTACTTC
TRBJ2-7,-,TRBV29-1,medium-sized,CSVEGEGVYEQYF,TGCAGCGTTGAAGGGGAAGGGGTCTACGAGCAGTACTTC
TRBJ2-1,TRBD2,TRBV14,many,CASSQPGLAGRNEQFF,TGTGCCAGCAGCCAACCCGGACTAGCGGGACGCAATGAGCAGTTCTTC
TRBJ1-1,-,TRBV7-9,many,CASSPELNTEAFF,TGTGCCAGCAGCCCAGAGTTGAACACTGAAGCTTTCTTT
TRBJ1-4,-,TRBV6-2/TRBV6-3,medium-sized,CASSYSGHEKLFF,TGTGCCAGCAGTTACTCGGGCCATGAAAAACTGTTTTTT
TRBJ1-2,TRBD1,TRBV3-1,many,CASSQGRTGTNYGYTF,TGTGCCAGCAGCCAGGGCCGGACAGGGACTAACTATGGCTACACCTTC
TRBJ2-7,TRBD1,TRBV27,many,CASRGLGQGGYEQYF,TGTGCCAGCAGGGGACTGGGACAGGGGGGCTACGAGCAGTACTTC
TRBJ1-5,-,TRBV7-9,few,CASSSTASNQPQHF,TGTGCCAGCAGCTCGACAGCTAGCAATCAGCCCCAGCATTTT
TRBJ2-3,-,TRBV19,-,CASSDTKKDTQYF,TGTGCCAGTAGTGATACTAAAAAGGATACGCAGTATTTT
TRBJ2-2,-,TRBV5-1,many,CASSLVFTGELFF,TGCGCCAGCAGCTTGGTTTTCACCGGGGAGCTGTTTTTT
TRBJ2-1,TRBD2,TRBV24-1,many,CATSELAGDNEQFF,TGTGCCACCAGTGAGTTAGCGGGAGACAATGAGCAGTTCTTC
TRBJ2-7,TRBD2,TRBV12-5,many,CASGLVRPGGYEQYF,TGTGCTAGTGGTTTGGTACGTCCGGGAGGCTACGAGCAGTACTTC
TRBJ1-4,-,TRBV30,-,CAWSVLGFGEKLFF,TGTGCCTGGAGTGTACTAGGGTTCGGTGAAAAACTGTTTTTT
TRBJ2-3,TRBD1,TRBV7-9,many,CASSLVGGAYTDTQYF,TGTGCCAGCAGCTTAGTAGGGGGCGCCTACACAGATACGCAGTATTTT
TRBJ2-7,-,TRBV11-2,-,CASSQVDFEQYF,TGTGCCAGCAGCCAAGTAGACTTCGAGCAGTACTTC
TRBJ2-3,-,TRBV20-1,many,CSARDPRGTQYF,TGCAGTGCTAGAGATCCCCGTGGTACGCAGTATTTT